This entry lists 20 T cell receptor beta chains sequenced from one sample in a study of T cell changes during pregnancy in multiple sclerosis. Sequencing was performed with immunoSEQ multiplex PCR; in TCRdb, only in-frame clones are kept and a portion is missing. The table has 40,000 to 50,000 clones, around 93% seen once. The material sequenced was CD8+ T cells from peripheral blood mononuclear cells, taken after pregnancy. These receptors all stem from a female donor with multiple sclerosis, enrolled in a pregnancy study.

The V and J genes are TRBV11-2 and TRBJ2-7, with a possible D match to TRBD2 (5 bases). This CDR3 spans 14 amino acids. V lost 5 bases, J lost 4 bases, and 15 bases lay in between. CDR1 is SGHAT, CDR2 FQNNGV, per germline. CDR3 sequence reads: CASSAGIKHYEQYF. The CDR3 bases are TGTGCCAGCAGCGCCGGGATAAAACATTACGAGCAGTACTTC.

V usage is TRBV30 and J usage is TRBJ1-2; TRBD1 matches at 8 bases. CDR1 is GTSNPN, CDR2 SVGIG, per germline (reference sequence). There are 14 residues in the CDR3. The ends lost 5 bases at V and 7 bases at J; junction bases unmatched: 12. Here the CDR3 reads CAWEGGGTGRGYTF. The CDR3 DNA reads TGTGCCTGGGAAGGGGGTGGGACAGGTCGTGGCTACACCTTC.

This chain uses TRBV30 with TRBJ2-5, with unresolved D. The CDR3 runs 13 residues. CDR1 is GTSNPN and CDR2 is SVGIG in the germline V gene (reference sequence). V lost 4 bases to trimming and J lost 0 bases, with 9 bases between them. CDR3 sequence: CAWISENQETQYF. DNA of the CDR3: TGTGCCTGGATTTCAGAAAACCAAGAGACCCAGTACTTC.

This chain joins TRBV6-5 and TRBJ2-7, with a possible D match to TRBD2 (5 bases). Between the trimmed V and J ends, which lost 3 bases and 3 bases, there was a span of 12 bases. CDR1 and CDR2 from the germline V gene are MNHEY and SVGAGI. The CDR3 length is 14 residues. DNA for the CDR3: TGTGCCAGCAGTTATTCCGAGGGAAACTACGAGCAGTACTTC. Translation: CASSYSEGNYEQYF.

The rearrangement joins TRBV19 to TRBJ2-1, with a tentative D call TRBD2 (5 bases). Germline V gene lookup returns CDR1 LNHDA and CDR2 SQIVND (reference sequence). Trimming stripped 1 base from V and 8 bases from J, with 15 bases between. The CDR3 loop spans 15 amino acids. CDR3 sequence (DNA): TGTGCCAGTAGTATAGTTAGCGTCATAGGCGATGAGCAGTTCTTC. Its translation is CASSIVSVIGDEQFF.

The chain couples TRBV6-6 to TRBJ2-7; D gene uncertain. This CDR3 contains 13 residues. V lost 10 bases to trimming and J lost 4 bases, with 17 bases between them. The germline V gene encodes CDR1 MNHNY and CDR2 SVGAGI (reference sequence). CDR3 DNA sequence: TGTGCCACCCTCACCCAGCTGACTTACGAGCAGTACTTC. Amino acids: CATLTQLTYEQYF.

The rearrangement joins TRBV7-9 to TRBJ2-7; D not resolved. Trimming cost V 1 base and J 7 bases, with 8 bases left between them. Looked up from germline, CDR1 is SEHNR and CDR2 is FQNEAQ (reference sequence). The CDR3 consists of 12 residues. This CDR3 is CASSLGMREQYF. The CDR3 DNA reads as TGTGCCAGCAGCTTAGGAATGCGGGAGCAGTACTTC.

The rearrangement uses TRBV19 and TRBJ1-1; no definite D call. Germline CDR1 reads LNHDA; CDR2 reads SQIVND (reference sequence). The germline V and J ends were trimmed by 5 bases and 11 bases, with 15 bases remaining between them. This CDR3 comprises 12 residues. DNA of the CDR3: TGTGCCAGTAGTCCCGGGATATTAGGGGCTTTCTTT. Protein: CASSPGILGAFF.

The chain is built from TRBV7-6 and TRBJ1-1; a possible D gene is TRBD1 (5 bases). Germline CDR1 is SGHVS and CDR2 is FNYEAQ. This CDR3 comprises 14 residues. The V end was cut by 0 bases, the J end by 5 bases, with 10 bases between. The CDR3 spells CASSLAQGGTEAFF. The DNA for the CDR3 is TGTGCCAGCAGCTTAGCGCAGGGAGGGACTGAAGCTTTCTTT.

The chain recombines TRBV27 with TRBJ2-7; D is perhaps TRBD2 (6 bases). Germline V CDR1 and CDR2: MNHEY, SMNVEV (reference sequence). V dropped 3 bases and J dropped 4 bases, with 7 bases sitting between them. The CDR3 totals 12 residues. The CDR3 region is CASSLGGYEQYF. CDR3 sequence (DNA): TGTGCCAGCAGTTTGGGGGGTTACGAGCAGTACTTC.

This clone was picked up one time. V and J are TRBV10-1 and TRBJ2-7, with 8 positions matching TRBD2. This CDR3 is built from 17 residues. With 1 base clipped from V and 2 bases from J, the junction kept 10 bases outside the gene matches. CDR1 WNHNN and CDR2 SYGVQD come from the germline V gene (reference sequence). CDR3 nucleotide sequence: TGCGCCAGCAGTGAGTTTAGCGGGACAAGAGGGGCCTACGAGCAGTACTTC. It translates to CASSEFSGTRGAYEQYF.

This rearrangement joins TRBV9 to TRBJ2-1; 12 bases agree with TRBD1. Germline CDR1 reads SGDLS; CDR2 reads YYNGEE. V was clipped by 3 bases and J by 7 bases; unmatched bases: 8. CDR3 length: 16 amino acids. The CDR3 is CASSAPRDRGQNEQFF. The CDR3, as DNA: TGTGCCAGCAGCGCCCCGCGGGACAGGGGGCAAAATGAGCAGTTCTTC.

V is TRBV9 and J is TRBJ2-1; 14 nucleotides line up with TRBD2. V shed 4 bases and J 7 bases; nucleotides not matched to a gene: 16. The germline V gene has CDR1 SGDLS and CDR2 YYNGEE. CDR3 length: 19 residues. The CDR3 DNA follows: TGTGCCAGCAGCCGGGGACTAGCGGGGGCCTCACGGGAAGGGAATGAGCAGTTCTTC. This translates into CASSRGLAGASREGNEQFF.

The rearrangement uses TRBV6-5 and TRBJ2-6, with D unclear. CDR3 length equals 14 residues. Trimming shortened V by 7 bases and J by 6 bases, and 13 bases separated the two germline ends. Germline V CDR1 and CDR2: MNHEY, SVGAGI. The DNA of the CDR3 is TGTGCCAGCACAGACTCCCCGGAGGCCAACGTCCTGACTTTC. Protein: CASTDSPEANVLTF.

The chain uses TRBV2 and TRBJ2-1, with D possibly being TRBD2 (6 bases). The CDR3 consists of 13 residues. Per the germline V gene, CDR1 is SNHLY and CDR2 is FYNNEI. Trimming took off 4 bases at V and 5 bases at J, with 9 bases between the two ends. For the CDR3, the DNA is TGTGCCAGCAGTGTTGGGAGGAACAATGAGCAGTTCTTC. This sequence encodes CASSVGRNNEQFF.

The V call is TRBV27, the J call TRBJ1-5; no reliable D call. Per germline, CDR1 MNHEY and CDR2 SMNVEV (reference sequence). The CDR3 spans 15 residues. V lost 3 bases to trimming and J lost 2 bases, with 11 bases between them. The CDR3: CASSLTSGGNQPQHF. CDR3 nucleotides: TGTGCCAGCAGTTTGACGTCAGGTGGCAATCAGCCCCAGCATTTT.

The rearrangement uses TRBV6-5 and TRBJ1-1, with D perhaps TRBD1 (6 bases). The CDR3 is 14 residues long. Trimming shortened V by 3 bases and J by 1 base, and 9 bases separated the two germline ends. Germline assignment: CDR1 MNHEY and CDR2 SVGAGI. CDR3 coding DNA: TGTGCCAGCAGTTATATGACAGGGAACACTGAAGCTTTCTTT. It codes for CASSYMTGNTEAFF.

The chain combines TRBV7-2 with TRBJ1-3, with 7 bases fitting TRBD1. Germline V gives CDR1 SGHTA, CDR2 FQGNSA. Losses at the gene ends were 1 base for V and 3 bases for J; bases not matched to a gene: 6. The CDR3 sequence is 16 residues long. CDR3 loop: CASSLVGGADGNTIYF. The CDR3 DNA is TGTGCCAGCAGCTTAGTAGGGGGCGCGGATGGAAACACCATATATTTT.

The CDR3 reads CASSKIRDSMAQPQHF. CDR3 bases: TGTGCCAGCAGCAAAATTCGGGACAGCATGGCTCAGCCCCAGCATTTT. The J gene is TRBJ1-5, the V gene TRBV21-1; TRBD1 is taken as the D call from the table, unchecked against the DNA. TRBV21-1 constitutes a pseudogene. This CDR3 comprises 16 residues.

The CDR3 region is CASSDRDSDGYTF. The CDR3, as DNA: TGTGCCAGCAGTGACCGAGACAGCGATGGCTACACCTTC. The rearrangement joins TRBV25-1 to TRBJ1-2; the D gene is possibly TRBD1 (5 bases). Trimming shortened V by 3 bases and J by 6 bases, and 11 bases separated the two germline ends. Germline V gene lookup returns CDR1 MGHDK and CDR2 SYGVNS. This CDR3 contains 13 residues.